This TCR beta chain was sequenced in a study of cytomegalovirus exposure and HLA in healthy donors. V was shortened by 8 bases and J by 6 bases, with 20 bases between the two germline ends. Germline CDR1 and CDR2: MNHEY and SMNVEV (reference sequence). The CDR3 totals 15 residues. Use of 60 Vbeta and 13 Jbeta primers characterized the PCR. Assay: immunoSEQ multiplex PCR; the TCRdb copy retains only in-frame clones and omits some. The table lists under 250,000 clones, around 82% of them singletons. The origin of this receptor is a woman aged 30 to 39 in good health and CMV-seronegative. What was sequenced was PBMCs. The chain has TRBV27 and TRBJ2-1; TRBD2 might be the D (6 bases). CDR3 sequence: CASPYGGGHGNEQFF. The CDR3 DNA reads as TGTGCCAGCCCCTACGGGGGAGGACACGGCAATGAGCAGTTCTTC.